This T cell receptor beta chain was identified during a study of regulatory T cells in long-lasting Graves disease. This clonotype occurred a few times. Its specificity is not known. The CDR3 is made up of 18 amino acids. The germline V gene has CDR1 MNHNS and CDR2 SASEGT. Trimming removed 0 bases from V and 7 bases from J; junction bases left unmatched: 13. As to time point: newly diagnosed GD, antithyroid drugs for less than 3 months. There was RNA extracted from PBMCs, and the TCR library was made from it. One endocrinology department in Xi'an, China, was where patients came from. CDR3 regions were amplified by Arm-PCR using iRepertoire HTBI primers to build TCR beta libraries. TCRdb analysed the multiplex PCR reads with MiXCR anew, one entry per CDR3 protein. The sample consists of around 400,000 distinct CDR3 sequences, approximately 15% of them appearing once. General study points: Segments TRBV28, TRBJ1-2 and TRBJ2-5 showed preferential usage in persistent disease.

These data were also reused for a study on T cells in Graves' hyperthyroidism and ophthalmopathy. That investigation notes: Exclusion followed for patients with uncontrolled infection, other autoimmune disease, pregnancy or lactation. Among clonotypes expanded in thyroid above 0.001, most were also found in blood.

This clonotype originated in a woman aged 35 to 49 with Graves disease. The V call is TRBV6-1, the J call TRBJ2-1, with TRBD2 matching 9 bases. Material: peripheral blood mononuclear cells (PBMCs), obtained at new diagnosis, from a patient treated with antithyroid drugs. The CDR3 bases are TGTGCCAGCAGTGAAGCGCGTTATCCGGGACTAGCAGTGAATGAGCAGTTCTTC. As protein: CASSEARYPGLAVNEQFF.